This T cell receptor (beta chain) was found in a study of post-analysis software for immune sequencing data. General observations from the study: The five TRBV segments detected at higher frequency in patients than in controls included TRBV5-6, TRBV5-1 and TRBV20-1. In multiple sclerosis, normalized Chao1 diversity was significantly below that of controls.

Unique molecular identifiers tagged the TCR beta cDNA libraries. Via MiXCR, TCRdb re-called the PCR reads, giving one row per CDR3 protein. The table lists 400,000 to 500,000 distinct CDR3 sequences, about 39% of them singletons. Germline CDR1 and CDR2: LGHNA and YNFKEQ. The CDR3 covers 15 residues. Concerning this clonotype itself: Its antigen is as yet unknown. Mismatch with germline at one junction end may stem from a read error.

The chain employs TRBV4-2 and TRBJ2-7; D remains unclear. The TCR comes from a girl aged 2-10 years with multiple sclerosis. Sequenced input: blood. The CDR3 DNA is TGTGCCAGCAGCAAAGAAAGGGTTGGCTCCTACGAGCAGTACTTC. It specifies CASSKERVGSYEQYF.